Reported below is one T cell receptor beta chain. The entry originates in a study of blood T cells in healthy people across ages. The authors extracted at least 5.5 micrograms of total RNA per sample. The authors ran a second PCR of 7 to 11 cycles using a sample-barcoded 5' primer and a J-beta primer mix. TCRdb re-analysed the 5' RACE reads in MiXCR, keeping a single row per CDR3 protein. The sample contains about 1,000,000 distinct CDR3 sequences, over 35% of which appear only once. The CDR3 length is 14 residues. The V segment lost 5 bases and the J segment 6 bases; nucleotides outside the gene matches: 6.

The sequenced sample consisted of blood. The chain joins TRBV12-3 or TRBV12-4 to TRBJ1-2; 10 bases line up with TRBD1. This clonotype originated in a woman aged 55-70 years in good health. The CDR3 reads CASSHDRGHDGYTF. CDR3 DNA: TGTGCCAGCAGTCATGACAGGGGGCACGATGGCTACACCTTC.